One sample yielded the 6 T cell receptor beta chains listed below, sequenced in a study of Ad26.COV2.S vaccination and SARS-CoV-2 variants. Using immunoSEQ multiplex PCR, the repertoire was profiled, and TCRdb retains in-frame clones only, with some absent. The sample records 350,000 to 450,000 clones, around 84% being singletons. Treatment described: some 19 received Ad26.COV2.S at low or high dose, single or two shots; several received placebo; per-sample allocation not given. Each sample was drawn 63 days after the first injection (of vaccine or placebo). The source was peripheral blood, collected in a trial of Ad26.COV2.S vaccine versus placebo. The origin of the receptors is a person aged 18-65 years who received the Ad26.COV2.S COVID-19 vaccine or a placebo.

This chain uses TRBV7-9 with TRBJ1-1, with D perhaps matching TRBD1 (5 bases). The germline V and J ends were trimmed by 5 bases and 8 bases, with 18 bases remaining between them. The length of the CDR3 is 14 residues. In germline, CDR1 is SEHNR, CDR2 FQNEAQ (reference sequence). Written as DNA, the CDR3 is TGTGCCAGCAGCGTCCCGGGGGATCAATACGAAGCTTTCTTT. This sequence encodes CASSVPGDQYEAFF.

The gene calls are TRBV28 and TRBJ2-5; 9 positions agree with TRBD2. In germline, CDR1 is MDHEN, CDR2 SYDVKM. The CDR3 is made up of 11 amino acids. V trimming: 10 bases; J trimming: 4 bases; junction bases outside the gene matches: 1. DNA for the CDR3: TGTGCCACGCGGGAGGGAGAGACCCAGTACTTC. Encoded protein: CATREGETQYF.

This clone was seen just once. Additional DNA sequences in this sample encode the identical CDR3. The CDR3 spells CASSSTSGAYEQYF. As DNA, the CDR3 is TGTGCCAGCAGCTCGACTAGCGGAGCGTACGAGCAGTACTTC. V gene TRBV7-2 combines with J gene TRBJ2-7; 9 positions agree with TRBD2. Germline lookup yields CDR1 SGHTA and CDR2 FQGNSA. The CDR3 runs 14 residues. V gave up 4 bases and J gave up 4 bases; unmatched junction bases: 5.

This sequence joins TRBV5-4 and TRBJ1-1; D is unresolved. V was trimmed by 0 bases and J by 4 bases, leaving 10 bases between them. Germline V gene lookup returns CDR1 SGHNT and CDR2 YYREEE (reference sequence). This CDR3 region has 14 residues. The DNA for the CDR3 is TGTGCCAGCAGCTTGGTGCCGGGATCCACTGAAGCTTTCTTT. It codes for CASSLVPGSTEAFF.

Written as DNA, the CDR3 is TGTGCCAGCAGCCCCCTAGCGGGAGGGCCAAGGGACAATGAGCAGTTCTTC. Translated, it gives CASSPLAGGPRDNEQFF. The genes are TRBV7-9 and TRBJ2-1, with 12 bases lining up with TRBD2. Germline V gene lookup returns CDR1 SEHNR and CDR2 FQNEAQ (reference sequence). V dropped 5 bases and J dropped 5; count of bases not matched to a gene: 10. The CDR3 runs to 17 residues.

V usage is TRBV10-3 and J usage is TRBJ2-3, with D unresolved. The CDR3 runs 12 residues. The V gene's germline CDR1 is ENHRY and CDR2 SYGVKD. Trimming shortened V by 6 bases and J by 5 bases, and 9 bases separated the two germline ends. CDR3 DNA: TGTGCCATCAGCCCTCAGATAGATACGCAGTATTTT. It is translated as CAISPQIDTQYF.